One and the same sample provided the 9 T cell receptor beta chains below, sequenced in a study of CD8 T cells in Susac syndrome. Reverse transcription of roughly 0.5 to 1 ug RNA was carried out with random hexamers. TCRdb fed the immunoSEQ multiplex PCR reads into MiXCR, producing one record per CDR3 protein. The data show 130,000 or so distinct CDR3 sequences, 80% to 85% seen once. Sequenced material: CD8+ T cells from PBMCs. The receptors shown here come from a human donor with multiple sclerosis.

The chain is built from TRBV7-9 and TRBJ2-1; no definite D call. This CDR3 has 14 residues. CDR1 is SEHNR and CDR2 is FQNEAQ in the germline V gene (reference sequence). Trimming cost V 1 base and J 5 bases, with 9 bases left between them. CDR3 sequence reads: CASSLVYGDNEQFF. DNA of the CDR3: TGTGCCAGCAGCTTAGTTTATGGGGACAATGAGCAGTTCTTC.

This clonotype was counted a single time. This chain uses TRBV5-6 with TRBJ1-4; unclear D gene. The CDR3 runs to 15 residues. CDR1 and CDR2 (germline): SGHDT, YYEEEE. Trimming took 4 bases from V and 7 from J, leaving 17 bases between them. CDR3 residues: CASSADVWDGEKLFF. The CDR3 DNA reads as TGTGCCAGCAGCGCCGACGTTTGGGATGGTGAAAAACTGTTTTTT.

The chain employs TRBV5-1 and TRBJ2-7; the D is unclear. Germline lookup yields CDR1 SGHRS and CDR2 YFSETQ. The CDR3 runs 12 residues. The V end lost 5 bases, the J end lost 4 bases, and 10 bases lay between the germline ends. This CDR3 is CASRLTGYEQYF. The CDR3 coding sequence is TGCGCCAGCAGACTGACTGGTTACGAGCAGTACTTC.

The chain has TRBV5-4 and TRBJ2-4, with D perhaps given as TRBD1 or TRBD2 (5 bases each). The CDR3 has 15 residues. The V end was cut by 1 base, the J end by 6 bases, with 14 bases between. The germline V gene encodes CDR1 SGHNT and CDR2 YYREEE (reference sequence). DNA for the CDR3: TGTGCCAGCAGCTTGAGGGGAGAGTCCATAAACATTCAGTACTTC. Translation gives CASSLRGESINIQYF.

The genes are TRBV18 and TRBJ1-4, with D unclear. The CDR3 is made up of 16 amino acids. Germline V gene data show CDR1 as KGHSH and CDR2 as LQKENI. Between the trimmed V and J ends, which lost 3 bases and 0 bases, there was a span of 11 bases. The CDR3 loop is CASSPWGYATNEKLFF. CDR3 DNA: TGTGCCAGCTCACCTTGGGGATATGCAACTAATGAAAAACTGTTTTTT.

CDR3 protein: CASTTGQENEQFF. For the CDR3, the DNA is TGTGCCAGTACTACGGGACAGGAAAATGAGCAGTTCTTC. The chain joins TRBV19 to TRBJ2-1; 8 bases agree with TRBD1. The CDR3 is 13 amino acids. The ends lost 7 bases at V and 7 bases at J; junction bases unmatched: 6. Germline assignment: CDR1 LNHDA and CDR2 SQIVND (reference sequence). The full variable domain, its missing parts supplied by reference TRBV19 and TRBJ2-1, is DGGITQSPKYLFRKEGQNVTLSCEQNLNHDAMYWYRQDPGQGLRLIYYSQIVNDFQKGDIAEGYSVSREKKESFPLTVTSAQKNPTAFYLCASTTGQENEQFFGPGTRLTVL.

This chain uses TRBV19 with TRBJ1-1; 10 bases line up with TRBD1. The V and J ends lost 8 bases and 5 bases, in that order; junction bases with no gene match: 5. Germline values: CDR1 LNHDA, CDR2 SQIVND (reference sequence). This CDR3 has 13 amino acids. The CDR3, as DNA: TGTGCCAGTGGACAGGGGGGTCGGACTGAAGCTTTCTTT. Protein sequence: CASGQGGRTEAFF.

J is TRBJ2-7 and V is TRBV7-9; perhaps TRBD1 as D (6 bases). The V gene's germline CDR1 is SEHNR and CDR2 FQNEAQ (reference sequence). CDR3 length: 12 residues. V gave up 3 bases and J gave up 6 bases, with 9 bases separating them. The CDR3 DNA sequence: TGTGCCAGCAGCTTCTCAGGGGCCGAGCAGTACGTC. The encoded protein is CASSFSGAEQYV.

J is TRBJ2-5 and V is TRBV7-8, with 7 positions matching TRBD2. CDR3 length: 14 amino acids. CDR1 and CDR2 (germline): SGHVS, FQNEAQ. Trimming at V came to 1 base and at J to 2 bases, leaving 1 base not matched to a gene. CDR3 coding DNA: TGTGCCAGCAGCTTAGGGACTAGGCAAGAGACCCAGTACTTC. Protein sequence: CASSLGTRQETQYF.